These T cell receptor beta chains were read from a single sample in a study of T cell changes during pregnancy in multiple sclerosis. Clones were sequenced by immunoSEQ multiplex PCR, and TCRdb holds only the in-frame ones, with some missing. Counted here are around 80,000 clones, about 90% occurring once; the ten biggest clones make up about 1.5%. Sequencing used peripheral blood, obtained before pregnancy. These receptors were collected from a female donor with multiple sclerosis, enrolled in a pregnancy study. The CDR3 runs from the conserved cysteine through the conserved F or W. D genes are given only for firm matches. A row's size may be missing; if present it is once, few, many or a size class.

CDR3nt,CDR3aa,j_gene,d_gene,v_gene,abundance
TGTGCCACCAGCAGAGGGGCCGCCGGAGAGGGTGGTTCACCCCTCCACTTT,CATSRGAAGEGGSPLHF,TRBJ1-6,.,TRBV15,.
TGTGCCAGCAGTGATTTGTGGGGGCCCGAGCTACAAGAGACCCAGTACTTC,CASSDLWGPELQETQYF,TRBJ2-5,.,TRBV2,.
TGCGCCAGCAGCCAAGCGCCTAGCGGGGGTAATGAGCAGTTCTTC,CASSQAPSGGNEQFF,TRBJ2-1,TRBD2,TRBV4-1,.
TGCGCCAGCAGCTTGTGGGAGGGAAACACCGGGGAGCTGTTTTTT,CASSLWEGNTGELFF,TRBJ2-2,TRBD2,TRBV5-1,.
TGTGCCAGAGCCAGGGGGCGAGGATGGACTGAAGCTTTCTTT,CARARGRGWTEAFF,TRBJ1-1,TRBD1,TRBV2,.
TGCGCCAGCAGCTTGTTACTAGCGGACGAAGAGACCCAGTACTTC,CASSLLLADEETQYF,TRBJ2-5,TRBD2,TRBV5-1,.
TGTGCTAGTGGATGGAGCCTTGCCAATGAGCAGTTCTTC,CASGWSLANEQFF,TRBJ2-1,.,TRBV12-5,.
TGTGCCAGCAGCCGACACACGGGAGCTAATGAAAAACTGTTTTTT,CASSRHTGANEKLFF,TRBJ1-4,.,TRBV7-9,.
TGCGCCAGCAGCTGGGAGGGGAACACTGAAGCTTTCTTT,CASSWEGNTEAFF,TRBJ1-1,.,TRBV5-1,.
TGTGCCAGCAGTTCGAGCTCCTACGAGCAGTACTTC,CASSSSSYEQYF,TRBJ2-7,.,TRBV6-6,.
TGTGCCAGCGCAACCTTCGGGAACACTGAAGCTTTCTTT,CASATFGNTEAFF,TRBJ1-1,.,TRBV18,.
TGTGCCAGCAGCCTCGGGAGGTCCTATGGCTACACCTTC,CASSLGRSYGYTF,TRBJ1-2,.,TRBV13,.
TGTGCCAGCAGCGAGGGGCCCCAGGGCTACGAGCAGTACTTC,CASSEGPQGYEQYF,TRBJ2-7,.,TRBV9,.
TGTGCCAGTAGTATAGTCTTGAGCGGCTCCTACAATGAGCAGTTCTTC,CASSIVLSGSYNEQFF,TRBJ2-1,.,TRBV19,.
TGTGCCAGCAGTGATCTCCTAGGCAATGAGCAGTTCTTC,CASSDLLGNEQFF,TRBJ2-1,.,TRBV25-1,.
TGTGCCAGCAGCTTAGGAGCGACAGGGAGTGAAGCTTTCTTT,CASSLGATGSEAFF,TRBJ1-1,TRBD1,TRBV7-9,.
TGTGCCAGCAGTTTCGGGACTAGCGGGGGGGTCGCCTACAATGAGCAGTTCTTC,CASSFGTSGGVAYNEQFF,TRBJ2-1,TRBD2,TRBV27,.
TGTGCCAGCAGTTTATCGACTAGCGGGGGGATGTGGGAGACCCAGTACTTC,CASSLSTSGGMWETQYF,TRBJ2-5,TRBD2,TRBV27,.
TGCGCCAGCAGCCAAGGGATCGCAGGGCTCTCTGGAAACACCATATATTTT,CASSQGIAGLSGNTIYF,TRBJ1-3,.,TRBV4-1,.
TGTGCCAGCAGCTTTTGGAGGTGGGACAGGCCCCAGCCCCAGCATTTT,CASSFWRWDRPQPQHF,TRBJ1-5,TRBD1,TRBV5-6,.
TGTGCCAGCAGCGTAGCTATTAGCGGGATCAATGAGCAGTTCTTC,CASSVAISGINEQFF,TRBJ2-1,TRBD2,TRBV9,.
TGTGCCATCAGTGAGCCGACGACACCCTCCTACGAGCAGTACTTC,CAISEPTTPSYEQYF,TRBJ2-7,.,TRBV10-3,few
TGTGCCAGCAGCTTAGCCCTCGACTATGGCTACACCTTC,CASSLALDYGYTF,TRBJ1-2,.,TRBV7-8,.
TGTGCCAGCAGCGCGACGACGGACAGAAGGAATCAGCCCCAGCATTTT,CASSATTDRRNQPQHF,TRBJ1-5,.,TRBV7-9,.
TGTGCCATCAGTGAGCCGACAGGGATTAACACTGAAGCTTTCTTT,CAISEPTGINTEAFF,TRBJ1-1,TRBD1,TRBV10-3,.
TGTGCCAGCAGCCCAAATATGCTAGCGGGGGGTGTGAATACGCAGTATTTT,CASSPNMLAGGVNTQYF,TRBJ2-3,TRBD2,TRBV7-9,.